This T cell receptor (beta chain) was profiled in a study of response to subunit inactivated influenza vaccine. Findings and limits, study-wide: It was suggested by the authors that few new T cells are recruited by each seasonal influenza vaccination.

As regards this clonotype: The antigen is undetermined.

TCRdb processed the RT-PCR reads anew with MiXCR; each CDR3 protein has one entry. This table holds 530,000 or so distinct CDR3 sequences, approximately 24% found once. Germline V gene lookup returns CDR1 SQVTM and CDR2 ANQGSEA. This CDR3 contains 11 residues. The source was CD4+ T cells sorted from PBMCs, collected roughly 5 days after vaccination. This clonotype was obtained from a man in his fifties or sixties who received an inactivated influenza vaccine. The chain combines TRBV29-1 with TRBJ2-7, with D perhaps matching TRBD2 (5 bases). For the CDR3, the DNA is TGCGGAGGTCGGGCCGGGATCGAGCAGTACTTC. This translates into CGGRAGIEQYF.